Ten or more counts support the clone carrying this TCR beta chain. Its antigen is not known. Scientists amplified the TCR beta CDR3 regions from RNA transcripts. Second-round multiplex PCR came after a first-round RT-PCR that employed HTBI primers. TCRdb re-called the multiplex PCR reads with MiXCR, one entry per CDR3 protein. The data show around 520,000 distinct CDR3 sequences, with approximately 35% seen just once and approximately 4.1% held by the top ten. The data belong to a study of Graves' ophthalmopathy and Graves' hyperthyroidism. Study findings and constraints: Detected in blood as well were most expanded thyroid clonotypes with frequency above 0.001.

The V end was cut by 5 bases, the J end by 9 bases, with 20 bases between. The germline CDR1 and CDR2 sequences are SEHNR and FQNEAQ (reference sequence). There are 14 residues in the CDR3. The chain combines TRBV7-9 with TRBJ2-7; a weak D match, TRBD2 (6 bases). The sequence was obtained from an adult man with Graves' hyperthyroidism. Material: peripheral blood or thyroid tissue (not recorded which). The CDR3 here is CASSPLGRAGGQYF. CDR3 coding DNA: TGTGCCAGCAGCCCACTAGGAAGGGCCGGGGGGCAGTACTTC.